This TCR beta chain was retrieved from a study of T-cell memory formation after mild COVID-19. In germline, CDR1 is SGHVS, CDR2 FQNEAQ. CDR3 length equals 15 residues. V lost 1 base, J lost 5 bases, and 0 bases stayed unmatched. Via MiXCR, TCRdb re-called the 5' RACE reads, giving one row per CDR3 protein. The table includes 390,000 or so distinct CDR3 sequences, about a sixth detected once. Sequencing was carried out using PBMCs or a T cell subset sorted from them (not recorded which). This rearrangement joins TRBV7-8 to TRBJ2-3; 13 nucleotides match TRBD2. This TCR derives from a man younger than 35 who had mild COVID-19 (a few samples of this study predate the infection). Cell type and time point are not known. DNA for the CDR3: TGTGCCAGCAGCTTAGGACTAGCGGGGGGAGATACGCAGTATTTT. It is translated as CASSLGLAGGDTQYF.